This is a list of T cell receptor beta chains from one sample in a study of T-cell reconstitution after alpha-beta-depleted transplantation in children. Using its own MiXCR run on the PCR reads, TCRdb lists one record per CDR3 protein. The repertoire holds fewer than 700,000 distinct CDR3 sequences, about 23% seen once, with around an eighth in the top ten. Specimen: PBMCs, mostly from graft donor cells, collected 360 days after TCRalphabeta/CD19-depleted stem cell transplant. The receptor source for this set is a boy under two years old who had a stem cell transplant for acute myeloid leukemia, so the T cells may come from the graft donor. Each CDR3 is given with its conserved first and last residue. Each record gives: V gene, D gene, J gene, CDR3 length, clone size, CDR3 protein, CDR3 DNA. A D gene is named only where the DNA matches it firmly. Rows may omit the clone size; those that give it use once, few, many or a size class.

V: TRBV12-3/TRBV12-4
D: TRBD1
J: TRBJ2-7
length: 13
size: many
CDR3: CASSLVPDRVQYF
DNA: TGTGCCAGCAGTTTGGTGCCTGACAGGGTTCAGTACTTC

V: TRBV29-1
D: -
J: TRBJ1-3
length: 12
size: -
CDR3: CSVLGFGNTIYF
DNA: TGCAGCGTTCTGGGGTTCGGAAACACCATATATTTT

V: TRBV6-2/TRBV6-3
D: -
J: TRBJ1-5
length: 16
size: -
CDR3: CASSFPRTSGGNTQHF
DNA: TGTGCCAGCAGTTTTCCCCGGACTAGCGGGGGAAATACGCAGCATTTT

V: TRBV15
D: -
J: TRBJ2-3
length: 15
size: many
CDR3: CATSPFGASTDTQYF
DNA: TGTGCCACCAGCCCCTTCGGTGCTAGCACAGATACGCAGTATTTT

V: TRBV6-5
D: -
J: TRBJ1-4
length: 11
size: -
CDR3: CASKKLEKLFF
DNA: TGTGCCAGCAAAAAACTTGAAAAACTGTTTTTT

V: TRBV5-6
D: -
J: TRBJ1-6
length: 15
size: many
CDR3: CASSLVGAKVSPLHF
DNA: TGTGCCAGCAGCTTGGTTGGGGCCAAGGTGTCACCCCTCCACTTT

V: TRBV6-5
D: TRBD1
J: TRBJ2-1
length: 14
size: few
CDR3: CASSFPGQGQEQFF
DNA: TGTGCCAGCAGTTTCCCGGGACAGGGGCAAGAGCAGTTCTTC

V: TRBV12-3/TRBV12-4
D: -
J: TRBJ2-6
length: 19
size: few
CDR3: CASTSMFWAYGSGANVLTF
DNA: TGTGCCAGCACCTCTATGTTTTGGGCCTACGGCTCTGGGGCCAACGTCCTGACTTTC

V: TRBV20-1
D: -
J: TRBJ2-3
length: 15
size: few
CDR3: CSASGLEGPTDTQYF
DNA: TGCAGTGCTAGCGGGCTAGAGGGTCCCACAGATACGCAGTATTTT

V: TRBV15
D: -
J: TRBJ2-5
length: 15
size: -
CDR3: CATSGFRRFRETQYF
DNA: TGTGCCACCAGCGGCTTTAGGCGGTTCCGAGAGACCCAGTACTTC

V: TRBV20-1
D: -
J: TRBJ2-1
length: 17
size: -
CDR3: CCALHPKESSSYNEQFF
DNA: TGCTGTGCTCTCCACCCCAAAGAGTCCAGCTCCTACAATGAGCAGTTCTTC

V: TRBV9
D: TRBD2
J: TRBJ2-7
length: 15
size: many
CDR3: CASSVDSGGAYEQYF
DNA: TGTGCCAGCAGCGTAGACAGCGGGGGGGCCTACGAGCAGTACTTC

V: TRBV5-1
D: TRBD1
J: TRBJ1-1
length: 15
size: -
CDR3: CASSSSLTGTAEAFF
DNA: TGCGCCAGCAGCTCAAGCCTGACAGGGACCGCTGAAGCTTTCTTT

V: TRBV6-2/TRBV6-3
D: -
J: TRBJ2-1
length: 13
size: -
CDR3: CATAPPHFLEQFF
DNA: TGTGCCACGGCACCCCCCCACTTTCTAGAGCAGTTCTTC

V: TRBV7-2
D: TRBD2
J: TRBJ2-1
length: 16
size: many
CDR3: CASSVTGTSGTNEQFF
DNA: TGTGCCAGCAGCGTAACCGGGACTAGCGGGACCAATGAGCAGTTCTTC

V: TRBV7-9
D: TRBD1
J: TRBJ1-5
length: 16
size: -
CDR3: CASSTDREGYNQPQHF
DNA: TGTGCCAGCAGCACCGACAGGGAAGGCTACAATCAGCCCCAGCATTTT

V: TRBV11-2
D: -
J: TRBJ2-1
length: 19
size: -
CDR3: CASSLNSPPQRSSYNEQFF
DNA: TGTGCCAGCAGCTTAAATTCCCCCCCCCAGCGGAGCTCCTACAATGAGCAGTTCTTC

V: TRBV29-1
D: -
J: TRBJ1-1
length: 17
size: -
CDR3: CSVLLPPGPYENTEAFF
DNA: TGCAGCGTTCTCCTTCCTCCGGGACCTTATGAAAACACTGAAGCTTTCTTT

V: TRBV11-1
D: -
J: TRBJ2-3
length: 14
size: -
CDR3: CASSPRQFTDTQYF
DNA: TGTGCCAGCAGCCCGCGACAGTTCACAGATACGCAGTATTTT

V: TRBV20-1
D: -
J: TRBJ2-5
length: 13
size: -
CDR3: CSARRQVQETQYF
DNA: TGCAGTGCTCGTAGACAGGTACAAGAGACCCAGTACTTC

V: TRBV6-2/TRBV6-3
D: -
J: TRBJ2-1
length: 14
size: many
CDR3: CASSWTLANNEQFF
DNA: TGTGCCAGCAGCTGGACATTGGCGAACAATGAGCAGTTCTTC

V: TRBV20-1
D: TRBD1
J: TRBJ1-1
length: 14
size: few
CDR3: CSASGGQGVNLAFF
DNA: TGCAGTGCTAGCGGGGGACAGGGGGTTAACTTAGCTTTCTTT

V: TRBV15
D: -
J: TRBJ2-5
length: 16
size: -
CDR3: CATSRVPFPGEETQYF
DNA: TGTGCCACCAGCAGAGTTCCCTTCCCCGGGGAAGAGACCCAGTACTTC

V: TRBV20-1
D: TRBD2
J: TRBJ2-5
length: 18
size: few
CDR3: CSARDRGGGTLHQETQYF
DNA: TGCAGTGCTAGAGATCGGGGCGGGGGGACCTTACACCAAGAGACCCAGTACTTC

V: TRBV7-9
D: -
J: TRBJ2-3
length: 16
size: -
CDR3: CASSETGTVKGDTQYF
DNA: TGTGCCAGCAGCGAGACCGGGACCGTTAAGGGAGATACGCAGTATTTT

V: TRBV5-1
D: TRBD2
J: TRBJ2-1
length: 19
size: -
CDR3: CASSRPGLAGGQGNNEQFF
DNA: TGCGCCAGCAGCCGCCCGGGACTAGCGGGGGGCCAAGGGAACAATGAGCAGTTCTTC

V: TRBV20-1
D: -
J: TRBJ2-1
length: 13
size: -
CDR3: CSARDKNGLMQFF
DNA: TGCAGTGCTAGAGATAAGAATGGCCTTATGCAGTTCTTC

V: TRBV12-3/TRBV12-4
D: -
J: TRBJ1-6
length: 13
size: -
CDR3: CASSLGGGSPLHF
DNA: TGTGCCAGCAGTTTAGGGGGTGGTTCACCCCTCCACTTT

V: TRBV29-1
D: -
J: TRBJ2-7
length: 12
size: many
CDR3: CSALGDSYEQYF
DNA: TGCAGCGCCCTGGGGGATTCCTACGAGCAGTACTTC

V: TRBV5-1
D: -
J: TRBJ2-3
length: 16
size: many
CDR3: CASSLLVQSTTDTQYF
DNA: TGCGCCAGCAGCTTACTAGTCCAGTCCACCACAGATACGCAGTATTTT

V: TRBV18
D: -
J: TRBJ2-7
length: 17
size: -
CDR3: CASSPQVVGRGAYEQYF
DNA: TGTGCCAGCTCACCGCAAGTGGTTGGCAGGGGGGCCTACGAGCAGTACTTC

V: TRBV29-1
D: -
J: TRBJ2-3
length: 14
size: many
CDR3: CSVERLASTDTQYF
DNA: TGCAGCGTTGAGAGACTCGCTAGCACAGATACGCAGTATTTT

V: TRBV6-5
D: TRBD1
J: TRBJ2-3
length: 15
size: -
CDR3: CASSYLQGARGTQYF
DNA: TGTGCCAGCAGTTACTTACAGGGGGCGCGTGGTACGCAGTATTTT

V: TRBV30
D: -
J: TRBJ2-6
length: 17
size: -
CDR3: CAWSAGTVSSGANVLTF
DNA: TGTGCCTGGAGCGCAGGGACGGTGAGCTCTGGGGCCAACGTCCTGACTTTC

V: TRBV6-2/TRBV6-3
D: TRBD2
J: TRBJ2-1
length: 16
size: -
CDR3: CASSSIAGSPYNEQFF
DNA: TGTGCCAGCAGTTCCATAGCGGGGAGCCCTTACAATGAGCAGTTCTTC

V: TRBV20-1
D: TRBD2
J: TRBJ2-1
length: 14
size: few
CDR3: CSATSGGLYNEQFF
DNA: TGCAGTGCTACTAGCGGGGGCCTATACAATGAGCAGTTCTTC

V: TRBV6-1
D: -
J: TRBJ1-6
length: 14
size: -
CDR3: CASSDTGSESPLHF
DNA: TGTGCCAGCAGCGATACAGGGTCGGAATCACCCCTCCACTTT

V: TRBV20-1
D: TRBD1
J: TRBJ2-1
length: 14
size: few
CDR3: CSVLGGTGSNEQLF
DNA: TGCAGTGTCCTCGGGGGGACAGGGAGCAATGAGCAGCTCTTC

V: TRBV5-1
D: -
J: TRBJ2-1
length: 18
size: few
CDR3: CASSQPNETRAAYNEQFF
DNA: TGCGCCAGCAGCCAACCCAACGAGACCCGGGCGGCCTACAATGAGCAGTTCTTC

V: TRBV4-1
D: TRBD1
J: TRBJ1-1
length: 17
size: few
CDR3: CASSQPDRGAGNTEAFF
DNA: TGCGCCAGCAGCCAGCCTGACAGGGGGGCAGGGAACACTGAAGCTTTCTTT

V: TRBV6-5
D: -
J: TRBJ2-1
length: 13
size: -
CDR3: CASSSYPLNEQFF
DNA: TGTGCCAGCAGTTCCTACCCGTTGAATGAGCAGTTCTTC

V: TRBV25-1
D: -
J: TRBJ1-1
length: 15
size: -
CDR3: CASSEWTGQNTEAFF
DNA: TGTGCCAGCAGTGAATGGACGGGACAGAACACTGAAGCTTTCTTT

V: TRBV28
D: -
J: TRBJ2-6
length: 16
size: -
CDR3: CASSFNPYSGANVLTF
DNA: TGTGCCAGCAGTTTTAATCCTTACTCTGGGGCCAACGTCCTGACTTTC

V: TRBV20-1
D: -
J: TRBJ1-1
length: 11
size: -
CDR3: CSAKDSNGAFF
DNA: TGCAGTGCTAAAGACAGTAACGGAGCTTTCTTT

V: TRBV21-1
D: -
J: TRBJ2-7
length: 12
size: -
CDR3: CAMRRSSYEQYF
DNA: TGTGCCATGCGGAGAAGCTCCTACGAGCAGTACTTC

V: TRBV29-1
D: -
J: TRBJ1-4
length: 13
size: many
CDR3: CSVVGAANEKLFF
DNA: TGCAGCGTTGTGGGGGCGGCTAATGAAAAACTGTTTTTT

V: TRBV28
D: -
J: TRBJ2-1
length: 17
size: few
CDR3: CASSPPSGTPTYNEQFF
DNA: TGTGCCAGCAGTCCACCATCCGGGACACCGACCTACAATGAGCAGTTCTTC

V: TRBV10-2
D: TRBD1
J: TRBJ1-2
length: 14
size: -
CDR3: CASSPGQGAGGYTF
DNA: TGCGCCAGCAGCCCCGGACAGGGGGCGGGTGGCTACACCTTC

V: TRBV18
D: -
J: TRBJ1-1
length: 13
size: many
CDR3: CASKYVTNTEAFF
DNA: TGTGCCAGCAAATACGTCACGAACACTGAAGCTTTCTTT

V: TRBV15
D: TRBD2
J: TRBJ2-1
length: 17
size: many
CDR3: CATSRRLAGGRPAEQFF
DNA: TGTGCCACCAGCCGAAGACTAGCGGGGGGCCGGCCTGCGGAGCAGTTCTTC

V: TRBV7-2
D: -
J: TRBJ2-1
length: 16
size: few
CDR3: CASSLDSASSYNEQFF
DNA: TGTGCCAGCAGCTTAGATTCGGCTAGCTCCTACAATGAGCAGTTCTTC

V: TRBV28
D: TRBD1
J: TRBJ1-1
length: 14
size: many
CDR3: CASSRITGGTEAFF
DNA: TGTGCCAGCAGCCGGATAACAGGGGGCACTGAAGCTTTCTTT

V: TRBV7-8
D: TRBD1
J: TRBJ1-6
length: 17
size: -
CDR3: CASSLGQGRSYNSPLHF
DNA: TGTGCCAGCAGCTTAGGACAGGGGCGCTCCTATAATTCACCCCTCCACTTT